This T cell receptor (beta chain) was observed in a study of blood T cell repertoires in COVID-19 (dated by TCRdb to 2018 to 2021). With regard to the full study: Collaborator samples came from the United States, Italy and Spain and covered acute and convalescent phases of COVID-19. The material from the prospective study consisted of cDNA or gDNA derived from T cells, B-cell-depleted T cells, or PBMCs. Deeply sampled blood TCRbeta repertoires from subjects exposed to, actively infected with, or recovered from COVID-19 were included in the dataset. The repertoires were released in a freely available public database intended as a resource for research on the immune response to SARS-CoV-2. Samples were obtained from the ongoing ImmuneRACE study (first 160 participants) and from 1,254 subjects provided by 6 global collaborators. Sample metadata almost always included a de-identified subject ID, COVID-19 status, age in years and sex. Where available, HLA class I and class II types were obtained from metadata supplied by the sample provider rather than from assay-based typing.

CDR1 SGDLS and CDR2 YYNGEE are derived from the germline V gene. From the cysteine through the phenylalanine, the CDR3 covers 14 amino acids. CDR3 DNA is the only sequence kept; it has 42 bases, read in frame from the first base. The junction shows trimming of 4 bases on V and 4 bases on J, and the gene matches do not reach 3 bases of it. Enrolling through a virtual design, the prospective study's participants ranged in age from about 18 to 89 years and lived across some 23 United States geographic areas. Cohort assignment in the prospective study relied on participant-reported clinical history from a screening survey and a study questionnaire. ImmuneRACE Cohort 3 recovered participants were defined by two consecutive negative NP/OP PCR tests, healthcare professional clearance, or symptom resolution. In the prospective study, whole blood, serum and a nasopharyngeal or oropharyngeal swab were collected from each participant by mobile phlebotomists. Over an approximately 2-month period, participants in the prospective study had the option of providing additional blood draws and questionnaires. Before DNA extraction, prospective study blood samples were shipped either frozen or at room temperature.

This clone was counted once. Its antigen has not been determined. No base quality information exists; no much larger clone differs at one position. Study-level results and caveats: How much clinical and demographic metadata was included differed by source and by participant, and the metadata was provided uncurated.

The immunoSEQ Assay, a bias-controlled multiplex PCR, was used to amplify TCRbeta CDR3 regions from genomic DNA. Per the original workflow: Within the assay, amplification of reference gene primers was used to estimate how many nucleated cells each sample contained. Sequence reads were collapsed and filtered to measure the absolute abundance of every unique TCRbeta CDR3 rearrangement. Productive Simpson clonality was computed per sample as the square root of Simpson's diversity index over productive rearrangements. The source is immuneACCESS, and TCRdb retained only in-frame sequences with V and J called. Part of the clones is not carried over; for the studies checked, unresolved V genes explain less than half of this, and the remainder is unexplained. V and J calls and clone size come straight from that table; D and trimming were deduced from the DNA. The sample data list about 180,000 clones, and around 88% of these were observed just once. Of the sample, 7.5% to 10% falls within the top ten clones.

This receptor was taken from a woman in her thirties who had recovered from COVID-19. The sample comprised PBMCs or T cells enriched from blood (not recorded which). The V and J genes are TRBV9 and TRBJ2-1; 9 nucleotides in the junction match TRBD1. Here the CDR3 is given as CASSIQGAYNEQFF. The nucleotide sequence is TGTGCCAGCAGCATACAGGGGGCTTACAATGAGCAGTTCTTC.